The T cell receptor (beta chain) under discussion was sequenced for a study of OX40 agonist ivuxolimab in advanced cancers. The repertoire was sequenced with immunoSEQ multiplex PCR; TCRdb's copy has only in-frame clones and lacks some. The sample lists more than 65,000 clones; around 80% were seen once. The CDR3 runs to 16 residues. The germline V gene has CDR1 SEHNR and CDR2 FQNEAQ (reference sequence). The V gene end was trimmed by 0 bases and the J gene end by 6 bases; junction bases not matched to a gene: 9. Sequenced here: CD4+ or CD8+ T cells sorted from blood, sampled in a trial of the OX40 agonist ivuxolimab. The chain has TRBV7-9 and TRBJ1-2, with TRBD1 matching 8 bases. The origin of this receptor is an adult with an advanced solid tumor such as melanoma, head and neck, liver or kidney cancer. The CDR3 loop is CASSLAAGGPVHGYTF. The CDR3 nucleotides read TGTGCCAGCAGCTTAGCGGCAGGGGGCCCCGTGCATGGCTACACCTTC.